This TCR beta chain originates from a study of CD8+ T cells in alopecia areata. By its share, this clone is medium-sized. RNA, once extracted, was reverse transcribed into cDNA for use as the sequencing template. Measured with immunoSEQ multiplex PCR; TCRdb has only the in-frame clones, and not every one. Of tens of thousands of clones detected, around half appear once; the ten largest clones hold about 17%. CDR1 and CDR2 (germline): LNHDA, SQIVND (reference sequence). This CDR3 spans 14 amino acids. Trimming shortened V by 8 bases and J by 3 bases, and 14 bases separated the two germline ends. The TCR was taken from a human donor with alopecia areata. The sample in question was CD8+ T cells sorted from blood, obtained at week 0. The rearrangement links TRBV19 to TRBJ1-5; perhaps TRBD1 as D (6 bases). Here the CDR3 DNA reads TGTGCCAGTGCTGAACAGGGATTCAATCAGCCCCAGCATTTT. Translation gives CASAEQGFNQPQHF.